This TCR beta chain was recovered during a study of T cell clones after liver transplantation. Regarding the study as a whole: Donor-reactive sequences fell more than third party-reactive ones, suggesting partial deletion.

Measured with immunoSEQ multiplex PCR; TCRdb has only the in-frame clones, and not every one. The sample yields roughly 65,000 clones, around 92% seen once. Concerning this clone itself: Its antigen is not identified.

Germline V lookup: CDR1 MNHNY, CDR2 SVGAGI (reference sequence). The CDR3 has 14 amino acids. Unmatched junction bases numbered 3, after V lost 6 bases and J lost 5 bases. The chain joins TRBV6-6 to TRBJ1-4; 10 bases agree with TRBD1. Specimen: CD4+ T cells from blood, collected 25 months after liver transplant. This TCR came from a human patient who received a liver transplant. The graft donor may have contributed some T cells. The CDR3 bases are TGTGCCAGCAGCTCGGGACAGGGGAATGAAAAACTGTTTTTT. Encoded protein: CASSSGQGNEKLFF.